One and the same sample provided the 3 T cell receptor beta chains below, sequenced in a study of T cells in Graves' hyperthyroidism and ophthalmopathy. Using RNA transcripts as the source, TCR beta CDR3 regions were amplified. The HTBI primer set drove a first-round RT-PCR of the TCR CDR3. TCRdb reanalysed the multiplex PCR reads using MiXCR and keeps one entry per CDR3 protein. The table lists roughly 800,000 distinct CDR3 sequences, 35% to 40% of them singletons. Material: blood. These receptors came from a man aged 18 to 30 with Graves' hyperthyroidism.

This clonotype has at least ten counts. The gene calls are TRBV10-3 and TRBJ1-3; D gene unclear. V was trimmed by 4 bases and J by 1 base, leaving 5 bases between them. Per the germline V gene, CDR1 is ENHRY and CDR2 is SYGVKD. This CDR3 comprises 13 residues. In DNA form, the CDR3 reads TGTGCCATCAGTGCACAGTCTGGAAACACCATATATTTT. This codes for CAISAQSGNTIYF.

CDR3 in amino acids: CASSPGTHGETQYF. The CDR3 coding sequence is TGTGCCAGCAGCCCCGGGACCCACGGAGAGACCCAGTACTTC. V is TRBV5-5 and J is TRBJ2-5, with D perhaps given as TRBD1 or TRBD2 (5 bases each). This CDR3 spans 14 amino acids. Trimming took 4 bases from V and 4 from J, leaving 14 bases between them. The germline V gene encodes CDR1 SGHKS and CDR2 YYEKEE (reference sequence).

The sample holds a few counts of this clonotype. The rearrangement uses TRBV6-5 and TRBJ1-3, with a weak D call TRBD1 (5 bases). V dropped 0 bases and J dropped 7 bases, with 7 bases sitting between them. CDR3 length: 13 residues. The germline V gene has CDR1 MNHEY and CDR2 SVGAGI. The CDR3 sequence: CASSYSGANTIYF. Written as DNA, the CDR3 is TGTGCCAGCAGTTACTCCGGGGCGAACACCATATATTTT.